This T cell receptor beta chain was profiled in a study of T cell repertoires in cytomegalovirus infection. Study summary: Matching HLA type, along with CMV infection, was indicated by public TCR beta signatures.

As concerns this clonotype: Its target is unknown.

General observations from the study: HLA-C-restricted TCR beta clonotypes specific for CMV led the ex vivo response.

TCRdb recomputed calls from the reads with MiXCR, one row per CDR3 protein. The sample contains about 440,000 distinct CDR3 sequences, approximately 32% of which appear only once. This CDR3 is built from 11 residues. Per germline, CDR1 MNHNY and CDR2 SVGAGI (reference sequence). Trimming shortened V by 7 bases and J by 4 bases, and 7 bases separated the two germline ends. The chain employs TRBV6-6 and TRBJ1-1; D gene uncertain. Sequenced sample: PBMCs. This clonotype originated in a human donor in good health (CMV status not recorded). Some clones in this sample may be carry-over from other donors' samples. CDR3 sequence (DNA): TGTGCCAGCAAAGAGGGCACTGAAGCTTTCTTT. Its translation: CASKEGTEAFF.